A single sample is the source of the 5 T cell receptor beta chains below, sequenced in a study of blood T cell repertoires in COVID-19. TCRdb's copy holds only in-frame clones and misses some; the assay was immunoSEQ multiplex PCR. The top ten clones hold more than 20% of a sample with about 99,000 clones, about four fifths of them seen once. Sequenced input: peripheral blood. Receptor source: a man aged 55 to 70 with acute or convalescent COVID-19.

The chain is built from TRBV5-6 and TRBJ2-2, with D perhaps matching TRBD2 (5 bases). Trimming took off 2 bases at V and 4 bases at J, with 9 bases between the two ends. CDR3 length: 14 amino acids. Germline V gene data show CDR1 as SGHDT and CDR2 as YYEEEE. This CDR3 reads CASSFGTSTGELFF. CDR3 DNA: TGTGCCAGCAGCTTTGGCACTAGCACCGGGGAGCTGTTTTTT.

The CDR3: CASRSLAGSKETQYF. The CDR3 DNA follows: TGTGCCAGTAGATCTCTAGCGGGGAGTAAAGAGACCCAGTACTTC. V and J are TRBV19 and TRBJ2-5; 9 bases line up with TRBD2. The CDR3 extends over 15 amino acids. V lost 6 bases, J lost 3 bases, and 8 bases stayed unmatched. Germline loops: CDR1 LNHDA, CDR2 SQIVND (reference sequence).

This chain connects TRBV5-1 to TRBJ1-4; 10 nucleotides agree with TRBD1. V shed 4 bases and J 5 bases; nucleotides not matched to a gene: 8. There are 16 residues in the CDR3. Looked up from germline, CDR1 is SGHRS and CDR2 is YFSETQ. The CDR3 nucleotides are TGCGCCAGCAGCGGACTACCGGGACAGGGGAATGAAAAACTGTTTTTT. Protein product: CASSGLPGQGNEKLFF.

This clone was seen just once. The chain has TRBV9 and TRBJ2-1, with TRBD2 matching 12 bases. Germline lookup yields CDR1 SGDLS and CDR2 YYNGEE. The CDR3 contains 16 residues. V lost 1 base to trimming and J lost 9 bases; unmatched junction nucleotides: 8. The CDR3 DNA reads TGTGCCAGCAGCGTAAGTTCTAGCGGGAGGGCCGGTGAGCAGTTCTTC. This gives the protein CASSVSSSGRAGEQFF.

V gene TRBV19 combines with J gene TRBJ1-1; unclear D gene. Germline CDR1 LNHDA, CDR2 SQIVND (reference sequence). V was cut by 3 bases and J by 1 base, with 9 bases left in between. There are 14 residues in the CDR3. The DNA of the CDR3 is TGTGCCAGTAGTATGGTGAAGCCGAACACTGAAGCTTTCTTT. Residues: CASSMVKPNTEAFF. Variable domain in full (rest from reference TRBV19 and TRBJ1-1): DGGITQSPKYLFRKEGQNVTLSCEQNLNHDAMYWYRQDPGQGLRLIYYSQIVNDFQKGDIAEGYSVSREKKESFPLTVTSAQKNPTAFYLCASSMVKPNTEAFFGQGTRLTVV.